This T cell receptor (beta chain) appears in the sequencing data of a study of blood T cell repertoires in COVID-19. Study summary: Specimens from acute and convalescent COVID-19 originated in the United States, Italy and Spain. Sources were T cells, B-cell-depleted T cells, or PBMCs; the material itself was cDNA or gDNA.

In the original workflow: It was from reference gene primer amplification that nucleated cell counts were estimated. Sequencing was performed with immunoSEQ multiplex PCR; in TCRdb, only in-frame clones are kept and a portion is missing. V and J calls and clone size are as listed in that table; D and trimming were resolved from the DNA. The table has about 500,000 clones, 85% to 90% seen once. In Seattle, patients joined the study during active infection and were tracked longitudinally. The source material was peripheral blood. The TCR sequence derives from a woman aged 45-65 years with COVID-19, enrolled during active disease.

CDR3: CSVEEAAGTEAFF. CDR3 sequence (DNA): TGCAGCGTTGAAGAAGCAGCGGGCACTGAAGCTTTCTTT. The chain uses TRBV29-1 and TRBJ1-1; D not certain. CDR1 is SQVTM, CDR2 ANQGSEA, per germline. Trimming shortened V by 0 bases and J by 4 bases, and 9 bases separated the two germline ends. The CDR3 sequence is 13 residues long.